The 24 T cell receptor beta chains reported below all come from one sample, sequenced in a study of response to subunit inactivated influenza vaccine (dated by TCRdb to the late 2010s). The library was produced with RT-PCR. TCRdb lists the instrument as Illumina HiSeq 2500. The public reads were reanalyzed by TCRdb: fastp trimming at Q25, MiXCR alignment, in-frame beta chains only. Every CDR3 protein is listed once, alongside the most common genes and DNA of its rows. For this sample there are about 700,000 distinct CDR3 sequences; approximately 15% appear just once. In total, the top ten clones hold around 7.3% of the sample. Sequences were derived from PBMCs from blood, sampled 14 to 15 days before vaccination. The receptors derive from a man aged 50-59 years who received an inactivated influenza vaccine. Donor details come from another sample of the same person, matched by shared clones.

CDR3 nucleotide sequence: TGTGCCAGCAGTGACTCACTCAGGGATATCAATGAGCAGTTCTTC. Translating gives CASSDSLRDINEQFF. V usage is TRBV6-4 and J usage is TRBJ2-1, with a weak D call TRBD1 (5 bases). V was cut by 0 bases and J by 6 bases, with 12 bases left in between. Germline CDR1 MRHNA, CDR2 SNTAGT. The CDR3 runs to 15 residues.

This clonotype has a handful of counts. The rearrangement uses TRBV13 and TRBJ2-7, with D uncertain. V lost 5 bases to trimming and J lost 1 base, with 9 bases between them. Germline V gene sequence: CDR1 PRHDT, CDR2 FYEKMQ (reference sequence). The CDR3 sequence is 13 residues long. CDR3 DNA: TGTGCCAGCAGCCGGGTCGGGTCCTACGAGCAGTACTTC. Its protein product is CASSRVGSYEQYF.

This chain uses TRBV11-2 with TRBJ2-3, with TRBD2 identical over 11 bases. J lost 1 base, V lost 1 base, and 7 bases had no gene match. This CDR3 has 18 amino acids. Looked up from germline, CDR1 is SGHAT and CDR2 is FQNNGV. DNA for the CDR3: TGTGCCAGCAGCTTAGTACTAGCGGGAGAAGTGGGCACAGATACGCAGTATTTT. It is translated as CASSLVLAGEVGTDTQYF.

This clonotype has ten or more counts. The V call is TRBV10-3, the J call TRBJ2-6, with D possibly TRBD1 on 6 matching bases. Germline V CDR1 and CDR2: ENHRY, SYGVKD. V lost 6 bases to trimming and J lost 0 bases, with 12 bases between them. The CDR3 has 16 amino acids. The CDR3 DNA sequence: TGTGCCATCAGAGGACAGCTAGCCTCTGGGGCCAACGTCCTGACTTTC. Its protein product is CAIRGQLASGANVLTF.

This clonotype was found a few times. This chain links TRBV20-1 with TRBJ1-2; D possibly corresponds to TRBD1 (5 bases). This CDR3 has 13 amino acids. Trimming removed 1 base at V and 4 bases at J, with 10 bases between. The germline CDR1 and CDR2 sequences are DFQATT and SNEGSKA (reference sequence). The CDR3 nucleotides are TGCAGTGCTAGAGGGTCCGACAGCTATGGCTACACCTTC. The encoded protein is CSARGSDSYGYTF.

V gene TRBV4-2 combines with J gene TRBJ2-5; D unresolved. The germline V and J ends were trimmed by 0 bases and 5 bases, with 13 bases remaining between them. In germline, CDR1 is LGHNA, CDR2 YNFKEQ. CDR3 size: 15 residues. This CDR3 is CASSQDHLGSETQYF. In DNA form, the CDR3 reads TGTGCCAGCAGCCAAGATCATCTGGGTAGCGAGACCCAGTACTTC.

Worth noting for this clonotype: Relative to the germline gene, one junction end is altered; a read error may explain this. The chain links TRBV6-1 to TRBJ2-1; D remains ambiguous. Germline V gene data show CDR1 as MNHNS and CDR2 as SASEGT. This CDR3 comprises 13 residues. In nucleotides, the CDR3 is TGTGCCAGCAGTGAAGCGCCCACCCTCCAAATTGGCTTC. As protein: CASSEAPTLQIGF.

The CDR3 is CASLRQGRPYEQYF. CDR3 DNA: TGTGCCAGCCTTAGACAGGGACGCCCCTACGAGCAGTACTTC. The V and J genes are TRBV6-2 or TRBV6-3 and TRBJ2-7, with 7 bases that match TRBD1. The CDR3 is 14 residues long. V was pared by 8 bases and J by 2 bases, with 9 bases of the junction left unmatched. Germline CDR1 is MNHEY and CDR2 is SVGEGT.

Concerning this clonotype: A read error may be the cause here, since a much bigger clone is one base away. CDR3 residues: CSATQGQLSCEQYF. CDR3 in DNA: TGCAGTGCCACTCAAGGACAGCTTTCCTGCGAGCAGTACTTC. The chain uses TRBV20-1 and TRBJ2-7, with D possibly being TRBD1 (6 bases). The CDR3 consists of 14 residues. Per germline, CDR1 DFQATT and CDR2 SNEGSKA (reference sequence).

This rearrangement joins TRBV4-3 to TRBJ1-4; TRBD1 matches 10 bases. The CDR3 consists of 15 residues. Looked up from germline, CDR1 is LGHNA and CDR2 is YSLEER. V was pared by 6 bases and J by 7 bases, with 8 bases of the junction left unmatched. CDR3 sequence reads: CASRGTGASSEKLFF. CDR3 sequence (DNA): TGCGCCAGCAGGGGGACAGGGGCAAGTAGTGAAAAACTGTTTTTT.

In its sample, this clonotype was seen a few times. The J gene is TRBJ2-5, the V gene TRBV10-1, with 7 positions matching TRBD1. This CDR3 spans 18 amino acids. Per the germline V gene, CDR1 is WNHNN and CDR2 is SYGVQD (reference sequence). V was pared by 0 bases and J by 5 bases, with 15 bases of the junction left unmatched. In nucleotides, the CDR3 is TGCGCCAGCAGTGAGTCGACCCGGGGTGAGGGGGCCTCCGAGACCCAGTACTTC. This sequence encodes CASSESTRGEGASETQYF.

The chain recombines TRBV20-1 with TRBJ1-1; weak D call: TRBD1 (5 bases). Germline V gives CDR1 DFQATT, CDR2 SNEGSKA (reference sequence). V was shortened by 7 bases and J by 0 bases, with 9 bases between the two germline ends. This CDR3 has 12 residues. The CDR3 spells CSVGRVNTEAFF. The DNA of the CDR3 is TGCAGTGTGGGCAGGGTGAACACTGAAGCTTTCTTT.

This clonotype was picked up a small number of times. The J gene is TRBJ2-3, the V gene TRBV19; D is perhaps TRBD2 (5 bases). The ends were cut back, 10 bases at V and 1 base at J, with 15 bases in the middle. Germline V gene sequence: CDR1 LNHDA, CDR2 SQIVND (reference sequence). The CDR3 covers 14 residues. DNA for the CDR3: TGTGCCACATTGGACTTAACTCGCACAGATACGCAGTATTTT. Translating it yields CATLDLTRTDTQYF.

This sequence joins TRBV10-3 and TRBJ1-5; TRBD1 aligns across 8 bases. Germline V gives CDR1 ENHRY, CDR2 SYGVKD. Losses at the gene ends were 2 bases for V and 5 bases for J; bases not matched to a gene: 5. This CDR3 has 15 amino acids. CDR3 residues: CAISEGPGQDQPQHF. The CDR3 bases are TGTGCCATCAGTGAGGGACCGGGACAGGATCAGCCCCAGCATTTT.

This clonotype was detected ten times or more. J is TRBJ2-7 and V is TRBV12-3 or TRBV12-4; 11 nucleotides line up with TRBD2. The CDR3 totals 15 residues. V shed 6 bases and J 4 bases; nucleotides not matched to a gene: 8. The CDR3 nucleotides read TGTGCCAGCAGCCTCCCGGGACTAGCGGTTTACGAGCAGTACTTC. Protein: CASSLPGLAVYEQYF.

CDR3 nucleotide sequence: TGTGCCAGCAGCCCACTTCTTGGGACAGGACAAGAGACCCAGTACTTC. Its translation is CASSPLLGTGQETQYF. The chain couples TRBV7-9 to TRBJ2-5, with TRBD1 matching over 8 bases. V trimming: 5 bases; J trimming: 2 bases; junction bases outside the gene matches: 10. The germline gives CDR1 SEHNR, CDR2 FQNEAQ (reference sequence). This CDR3 has 16 residues.

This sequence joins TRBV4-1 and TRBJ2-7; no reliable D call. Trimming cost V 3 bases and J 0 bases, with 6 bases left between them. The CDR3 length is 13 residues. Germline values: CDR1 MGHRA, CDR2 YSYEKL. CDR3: CASSQKSSYEQYF. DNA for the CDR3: TGCGCCAGCAGCCAGAAAAGCTCCTACGAGCAGTACTTC.

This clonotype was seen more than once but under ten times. The CDR3 loop reads CSARETGGSPQHF. In DNA form, the CDR3 reads TGCAGTGCTAGAGAAACAGGGGGTTCGCCCCAGCATTTT. The chain links TRBV20-1 to TRBJ1-5, with 8 bases that match TRBD1. Germline assignment: CDR1 DFQATT and CDR2 SNEGSKA (reference sequence). CDR3 length: 13 amino acids. J gave up 9 bases and V 0 bases, and 4 bases lay outside the gene matches.

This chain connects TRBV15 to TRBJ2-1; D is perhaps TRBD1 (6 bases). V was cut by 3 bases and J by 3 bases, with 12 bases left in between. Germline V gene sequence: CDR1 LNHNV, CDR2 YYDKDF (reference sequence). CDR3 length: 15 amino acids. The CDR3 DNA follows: TGTGCCACCAGCAGGTACCGGGACATCTACAATGAGCAGTTCTTC. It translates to CATSRYRDIYNEQFF.

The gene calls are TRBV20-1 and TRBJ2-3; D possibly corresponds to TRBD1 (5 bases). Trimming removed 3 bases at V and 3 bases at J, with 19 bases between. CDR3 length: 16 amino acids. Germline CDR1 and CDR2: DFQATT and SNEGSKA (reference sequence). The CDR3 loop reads CSASKTVSFQTDTQYF. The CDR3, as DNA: TGCAGTGCTAGCAAGACAGTTTCCTTCCAGACAGATACGCAGTATTTT.

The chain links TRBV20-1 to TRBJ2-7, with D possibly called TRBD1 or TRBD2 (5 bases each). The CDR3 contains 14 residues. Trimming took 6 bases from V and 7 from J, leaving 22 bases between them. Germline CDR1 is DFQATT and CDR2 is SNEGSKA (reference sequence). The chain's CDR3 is CSARSGTAVSEQYF. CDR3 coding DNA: TGCAGTGCGAGATCCGGGACCGCCGTATCAGAGCAGTACTTC.

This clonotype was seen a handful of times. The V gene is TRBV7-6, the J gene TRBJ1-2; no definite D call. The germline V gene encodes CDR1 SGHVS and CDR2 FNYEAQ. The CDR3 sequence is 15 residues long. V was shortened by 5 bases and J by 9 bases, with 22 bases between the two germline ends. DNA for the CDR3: TGTGCCAGCAGCGCGCAAATCTCCGCCACCTTAAGCTACACCTTC. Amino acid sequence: CASSAQISATLSYTF. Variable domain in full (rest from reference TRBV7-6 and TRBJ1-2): GAGVSQSPRYKVTKRGQDVALRCDPISGHVSLYWYRQALGQGPEFLTYFNYEAQQDKSGLPNDRFSAERPEGSISTLTIQRTEQRDSAMYRCASSAQISATLSYTFGSGTRLTVV.

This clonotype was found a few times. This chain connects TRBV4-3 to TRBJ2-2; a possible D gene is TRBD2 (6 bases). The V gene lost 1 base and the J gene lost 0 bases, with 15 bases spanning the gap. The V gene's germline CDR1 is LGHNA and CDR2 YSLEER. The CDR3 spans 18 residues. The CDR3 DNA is TGCGCCAGCAGCCAAGGAATTGCCTCTAGCGCGAACACCGGGGAGCTGTTTTTT. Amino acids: CASSQGIASSANTGELFF.

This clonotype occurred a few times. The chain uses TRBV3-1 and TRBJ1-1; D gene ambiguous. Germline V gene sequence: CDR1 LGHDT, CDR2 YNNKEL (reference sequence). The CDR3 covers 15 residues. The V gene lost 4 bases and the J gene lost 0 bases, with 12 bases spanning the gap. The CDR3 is CASSLQTGMNTEAFF. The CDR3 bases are TGTGCCAGCAGCCTACAAACCGGGATGAACACTGAAGCTTTCTTT.